Below, one T cell receptor (beta chain) is given with its context. At the DNA level, this CDR3 is encoded by other sequences in the same sample as well. This sample is drawn from a study of shared clonotypes between healthy human individuals. With 3 bases removed from V and 0 bases from J, the gap between germline ends came to 9 bases. CDR3 size: 14 residues. Germline CDR1 SGHVS, CDR2 FNYEAQ. CD8 cells classed as naive were CD45RO-negative and positively selected for CCR7, excluding terminally differentiated effector memory CD45RA+ cells. A deep-level run was used for the assay. The DNA input per sorted-subset replicate PCR was approximately 210 ng, corresponding to some 33,000 T cell genomes. Measured with immunoSEQ multiplex PCR; TCRdb has only the in-frame clones, and not every one. The table includes about 2 million clones, roughly 94% detected once.

The J gene is TRBJ2-7, the V gene TRBV7-6; D might be TRBD1 (6 bases). Material: naive CD8+ T cells sorted from blood. The clonotype comes from a man between 18 and 29 years old in good health. In DNA form, the CDR3 reads TGTGCCAGCAGCTTGGGACAATCCTCCTACGAGCAGTACTTC. Translating gives CASSLGQSSYEQYF.